The rows below give T cell receptor beta chains drawn from one sample of a study of cytomegalovirus exposure and HLA in healthy donors. Sequencing was performed with immunoSEQ multiplex PCR; in TCRdb, only in-frame clones are kept and a portion is missing. Found here are about 46,000 clones; the top ten clones hold under 1.3%. Sequencing was performed on PBMCs. Source of these receptors: a woman between 40 and 50 years old in good health and CMV-seronegative. Both conserved end residues are part of each CDR3. D genes are given only for firm matches.

>TRBV18|TRBJ2-3|.
CASSPNLASDTQYF
>TRBV29-1|TRBJ1-1|.
CSVDIRRGEAFF
>TRBV11-2|TRBJ2-7|.
CASSSRDYEQYF
>TRBV7-6|TRBJ2-1|TRBD2
CASSLMTSGRAARYNEQFF
>TRBV28|TRBJ1-4|TRBD1
CASRGGTGGEKLFF
>TRBV7-3|TRBJ2-1|TRBD2
CASSLDPSGRRNEQFF
>TRBV4-2|TRBJ2-7|TRBD2
CASSLGYGGVDENEQYF
>TRBV29-1|TRBJ1-1|.
CSVGQFNTEAFF
>TRBV28|TRBJ1-2|.
CASSFPARGEVGYTF
>TRBV5-1|TRBJ2-7|TRBD2
CASSLGLARSEQYF
>TRBV4-2|TRBJ1-6|.
CASGSGGPNSPLHF
>TRBV18|TRBJ2-7|TRBD2
CASSPGLAGVYEQYF
>TRBV4-3|TRBJ1-4|.
CASSQDISGSSSGEKLFF
>TRBV4-3|TRBJ2-2|TRBD2
CASGGLAPGELFF
>TRBV5-1|TRBJ2-1|.
CASSLAGLENEQFF
>TRBV9|TRBJ1-2|TRBD1
CASSDYGTGFYGYGYTF
>TRBV10-3|TRBJ2-7|TRBD2
CAISESGLAGGEQYF